This T cell receptor beta chain came from a study of early T cells in non-severe SARS-CoV-2 infection. TCRdb itself ran the 5' RACE reads through MiXCR, one entry per CDR3 protein. Of 45,000 to 65,000 distinct CDR3 sequences listed, around 8.4% were seen once; the top ten hold 4.2%. V lost 3 bases, J lost 4 bases, and 15 bases lay in between. The CDR3 runs 15 residues. Germline V CDR1 and CDR2: SNHLY, FYNNEI. Sample: whole blood. The chain carries TRBV2 and TRBJ1-2; tentative D call: TRBD1 (6 bases). The TCR sequence derives from an adult who was a healthcare worker with PCR-confirmed SARS-CoV-2 infection or an uninfected control (not recorded which). The CDR3 spells CASSEGHPMGYGYTF. The CDR3 DNA is TGTGCCAGCAGTGAGGGACACCCGATGGGCTATGGCTACACCTTC.